This TCR beta chain was identified in a study of Ad26.COV2.S vaccination and SARS-CoV-2 variants. Turning to the study itself: Doses of Ad26.COV2.S were injected into muscle once or twice, 56 days apart.

The study's findings and limits: Reportedly, after vaccination the spike-specific CD8+ and CD4+ T cell responses displayed substantial breadth. Placebo recipients trailed vaccine recipients in spike-specific TCR breadth.

The treatment here: around 19 received Ad26.COV2.S at low or high dose, single or two shots; about five received placebo; per-sample allocation not given. The study sampled participants on day 63 after the first vaccine or placebo injection. Wuhan-strain spike was delivered by a replication-incompetent Ad26 vector. Comments on this clone: Its antigen is unidentified.

Produced via immunoSEQ multiplex PCR; TCRdb's table is partial and in-frame only. Among approximately 360,000 clones listed, around 82% were seen once. This CDR3 is built from 12 residues. Germline CDR1 SQVTM, CDR2 ANQGSEA. V lost 5 bases to trimming and J lost 5 bases; unmatched junction nucleotides: 3. The sample was peripheral blood, taken in a trial of Ad26.COV2.S vaccine versus placebo. This rearrangement joins TRBV29-1 to TRBJ2-5; 9 nucleotides agree with TRBD1. This TCR was recovered from a person aged 18-65 years who received the Ad26.COV2.S COVID-19 vaccine or a placebo. The chain's CDR3 is CSVPTGGETQYF. The CDR3 nucleotides read TGCAGCGTTCCGACAGGGGGGGAGACCCAGTACTTC.